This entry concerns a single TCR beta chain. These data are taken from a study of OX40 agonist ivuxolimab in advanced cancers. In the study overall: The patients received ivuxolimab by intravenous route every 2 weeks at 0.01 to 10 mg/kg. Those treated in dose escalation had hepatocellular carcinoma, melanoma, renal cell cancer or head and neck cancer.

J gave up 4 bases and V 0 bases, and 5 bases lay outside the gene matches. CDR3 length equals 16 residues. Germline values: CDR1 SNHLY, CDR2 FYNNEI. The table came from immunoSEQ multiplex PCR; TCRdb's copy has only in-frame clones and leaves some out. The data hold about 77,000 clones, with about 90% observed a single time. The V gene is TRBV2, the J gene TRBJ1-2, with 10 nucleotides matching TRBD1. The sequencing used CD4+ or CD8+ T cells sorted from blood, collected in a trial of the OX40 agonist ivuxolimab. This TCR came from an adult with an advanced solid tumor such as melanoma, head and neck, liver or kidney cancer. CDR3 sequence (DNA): TGTGCCAGCAGTGAAGCCCTGGGACAGGGGCCCTATGGCTACACCTTC. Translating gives CASSEALGQGPYGYTF.